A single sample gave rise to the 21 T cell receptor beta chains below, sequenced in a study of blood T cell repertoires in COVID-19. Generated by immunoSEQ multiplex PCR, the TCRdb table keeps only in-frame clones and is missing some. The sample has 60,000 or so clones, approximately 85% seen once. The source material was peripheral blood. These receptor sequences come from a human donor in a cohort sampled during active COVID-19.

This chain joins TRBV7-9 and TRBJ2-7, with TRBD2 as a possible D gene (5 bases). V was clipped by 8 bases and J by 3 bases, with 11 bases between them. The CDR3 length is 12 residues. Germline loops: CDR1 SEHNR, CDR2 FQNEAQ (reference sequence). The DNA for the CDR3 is TGTGCCAGCCAAGGGAGAGGCTACGAGCAGTACTTC. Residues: CASQGRGYEQYF.

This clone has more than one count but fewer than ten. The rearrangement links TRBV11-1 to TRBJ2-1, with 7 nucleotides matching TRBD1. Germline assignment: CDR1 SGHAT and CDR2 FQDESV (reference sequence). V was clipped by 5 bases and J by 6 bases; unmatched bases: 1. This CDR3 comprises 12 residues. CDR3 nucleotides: TGTGCCAGCAGCCGACAGGGCAATGAGCAGTTCTTC. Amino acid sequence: CASSRQGNEQFF.

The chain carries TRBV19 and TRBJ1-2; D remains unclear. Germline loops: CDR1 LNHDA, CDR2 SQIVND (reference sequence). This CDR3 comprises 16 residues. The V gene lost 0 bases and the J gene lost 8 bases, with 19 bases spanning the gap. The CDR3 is CASSIDRGFAGKGYTF. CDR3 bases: TGTGCCAGTAGTATAGATCGAGGGTTTGCGGGGAAAGGCTACACCTTC.

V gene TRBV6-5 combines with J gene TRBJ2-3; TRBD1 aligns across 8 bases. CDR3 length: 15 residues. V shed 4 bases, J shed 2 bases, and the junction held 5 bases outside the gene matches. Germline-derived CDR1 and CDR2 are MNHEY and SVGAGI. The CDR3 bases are TGTGCCAGCAGTTCCCGGACAGGGCTCACAGATACGCAGTATTTT. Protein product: CASSSRTGLTDTQYF.

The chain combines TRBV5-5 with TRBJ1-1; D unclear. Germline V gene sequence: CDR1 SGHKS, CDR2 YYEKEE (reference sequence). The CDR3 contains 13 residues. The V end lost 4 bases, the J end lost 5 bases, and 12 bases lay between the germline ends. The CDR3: CASSVNGRTEAFF. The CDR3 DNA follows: TGTGCCAGCAGCGTGAACGGGAGGACTGAAGCTTTCTTT.

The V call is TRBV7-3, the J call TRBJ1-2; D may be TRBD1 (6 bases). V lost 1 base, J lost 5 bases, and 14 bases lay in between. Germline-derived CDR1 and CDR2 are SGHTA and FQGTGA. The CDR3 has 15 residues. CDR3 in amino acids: CASSLRTDDPYGYTF. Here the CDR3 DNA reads TGTGCCAGCAGCTTAAGGACAGACGACCCGTATGGCTACACCTTC.

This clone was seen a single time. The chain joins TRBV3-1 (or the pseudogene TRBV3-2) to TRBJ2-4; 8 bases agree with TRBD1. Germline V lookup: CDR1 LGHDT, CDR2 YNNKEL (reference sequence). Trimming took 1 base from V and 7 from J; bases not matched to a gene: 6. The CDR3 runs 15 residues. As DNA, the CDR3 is TGTGCCAGCAGCCAAGGCGGGACAGGCGCTAACATTCAGTACTTC. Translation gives CASSQGGTGANIQYF.

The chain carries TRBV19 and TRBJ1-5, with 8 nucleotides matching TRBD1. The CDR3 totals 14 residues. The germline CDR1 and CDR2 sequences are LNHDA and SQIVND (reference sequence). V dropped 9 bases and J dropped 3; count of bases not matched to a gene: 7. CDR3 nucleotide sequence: TGTGCCAGCAATTCAGGGGGCTCCAATCAGCCCCAGCATTTT. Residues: CASNSGGSNQPQHF.

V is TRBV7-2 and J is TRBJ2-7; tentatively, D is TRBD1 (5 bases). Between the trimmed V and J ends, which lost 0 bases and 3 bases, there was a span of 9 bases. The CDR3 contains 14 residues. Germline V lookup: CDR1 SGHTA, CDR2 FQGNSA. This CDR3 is CASSLASGNYEQYF. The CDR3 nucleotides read TGTGCCAGCAGCTTAGCCTCAGGGAACTACGAGCAGTACTTC.

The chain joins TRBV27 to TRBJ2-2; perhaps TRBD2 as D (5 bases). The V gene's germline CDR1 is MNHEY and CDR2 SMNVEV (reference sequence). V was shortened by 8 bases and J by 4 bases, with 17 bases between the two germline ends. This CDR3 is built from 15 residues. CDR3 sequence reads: CASLSLGSSTGELFF. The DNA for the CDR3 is TGTGCCAGCTTGAGTTTGGGGAGTAGCACCGGGGAGCTGTTTTTT.

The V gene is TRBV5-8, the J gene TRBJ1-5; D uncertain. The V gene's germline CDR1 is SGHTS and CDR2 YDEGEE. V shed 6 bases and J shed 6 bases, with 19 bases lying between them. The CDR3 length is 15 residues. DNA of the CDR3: TGTGCCAGCAATTTGGAGGGCAGACCCTTTCAGCCCCAGCATTTT. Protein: CASNLEGRPFQPQHF.

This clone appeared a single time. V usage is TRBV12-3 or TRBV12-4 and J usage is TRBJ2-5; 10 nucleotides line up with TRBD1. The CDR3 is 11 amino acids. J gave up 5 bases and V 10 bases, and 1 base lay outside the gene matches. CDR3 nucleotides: TGTGCCACGGGACAGGGGGAGACCCAGTACTTC. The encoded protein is CATGQGETQYF.

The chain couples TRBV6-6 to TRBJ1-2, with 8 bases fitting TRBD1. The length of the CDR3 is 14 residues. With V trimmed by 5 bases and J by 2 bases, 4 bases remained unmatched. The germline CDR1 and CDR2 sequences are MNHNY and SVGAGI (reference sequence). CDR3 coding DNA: TGTGCCAGCAGTAGGGACAGGCTGAACTATGGCTACACCTTC. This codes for CASSRDRLNYGYTF.

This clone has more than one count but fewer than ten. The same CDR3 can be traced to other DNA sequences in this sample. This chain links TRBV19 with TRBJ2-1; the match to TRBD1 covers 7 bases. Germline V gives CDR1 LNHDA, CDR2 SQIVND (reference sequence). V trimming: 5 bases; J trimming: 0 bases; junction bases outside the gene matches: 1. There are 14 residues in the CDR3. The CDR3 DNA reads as TGTGCCAGTAGTGGGACAGACTCCTACAATGAGCAGTTCTTC. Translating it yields CASSGTDSYNEQFF.

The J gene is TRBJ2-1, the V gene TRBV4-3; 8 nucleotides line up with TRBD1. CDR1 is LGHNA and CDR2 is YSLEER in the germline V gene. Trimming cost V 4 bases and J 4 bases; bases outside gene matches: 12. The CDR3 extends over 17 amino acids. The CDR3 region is CASSPTGTGTGYNEQFF. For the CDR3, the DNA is TGCGCCAGCAGCCCCACAGGGACCGGGACAGGTTACAATGAGCAGTTCTTC.

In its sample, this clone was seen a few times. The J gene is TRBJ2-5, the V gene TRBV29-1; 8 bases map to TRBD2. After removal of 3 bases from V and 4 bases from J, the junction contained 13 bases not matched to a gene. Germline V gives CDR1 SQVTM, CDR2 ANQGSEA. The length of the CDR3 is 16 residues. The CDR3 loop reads CSVDGTSSIRRETQYF. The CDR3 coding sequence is TGCAGCGTTGATGGGACTAGTAGCATTCGGCGAGAGACCCAGTACTTC.

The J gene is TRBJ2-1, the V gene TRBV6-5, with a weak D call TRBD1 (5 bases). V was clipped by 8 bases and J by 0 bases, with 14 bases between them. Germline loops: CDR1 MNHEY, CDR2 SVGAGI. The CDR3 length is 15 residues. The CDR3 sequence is CASQEGAISYNEQFF. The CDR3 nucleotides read TGTGCCAGCCAGGAAGGGGCTATCTCCTACAATGAGCAGTTCTTC.

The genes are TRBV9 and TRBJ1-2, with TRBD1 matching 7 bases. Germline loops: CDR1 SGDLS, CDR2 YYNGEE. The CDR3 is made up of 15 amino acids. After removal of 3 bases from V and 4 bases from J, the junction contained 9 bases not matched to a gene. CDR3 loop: CASSGTSGQRYGYTF. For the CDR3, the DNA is TGTGCCAGCAGCGGTACCTCGGGACAGCGCTATGGCTACACCTTC. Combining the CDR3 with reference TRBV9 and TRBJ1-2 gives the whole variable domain DSGVTQTPKHLITATGQRVTLRCSPRSGDLSVYWYQQSLDQGLQFLIQYYNGEERAKGNILERFSAQQFPDLHSELNLSSLELGDSALYFCASSGTSGQRYGYTFGSGTRLTVV.

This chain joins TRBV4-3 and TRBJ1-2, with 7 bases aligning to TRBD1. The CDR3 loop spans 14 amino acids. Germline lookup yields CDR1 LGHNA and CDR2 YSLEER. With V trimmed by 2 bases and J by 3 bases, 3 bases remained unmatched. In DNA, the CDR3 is TGCGCCAGCAGCCAAACCGGGACAGACTATGGCTACACCTTC. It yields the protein CASSQTGTDYGYTF.

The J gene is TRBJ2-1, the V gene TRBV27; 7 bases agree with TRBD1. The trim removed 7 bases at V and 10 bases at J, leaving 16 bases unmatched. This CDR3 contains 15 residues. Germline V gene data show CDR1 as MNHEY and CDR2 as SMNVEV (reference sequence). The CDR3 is CASKFGGQVIKEQFF. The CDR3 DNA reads TGTGCCAGCAAGTTCGGTGGACAGGTAATAAAGGAGCAGTTCTTC.

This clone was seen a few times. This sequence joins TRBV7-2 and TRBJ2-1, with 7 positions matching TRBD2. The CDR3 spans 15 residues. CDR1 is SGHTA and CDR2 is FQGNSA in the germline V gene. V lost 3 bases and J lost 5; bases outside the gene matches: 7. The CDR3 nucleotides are TGTGCCAGCAGCTTGGGGGGGGGACTCAACAATGAGCAGTTCTTC. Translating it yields CASSLGGGLNNEQFF.